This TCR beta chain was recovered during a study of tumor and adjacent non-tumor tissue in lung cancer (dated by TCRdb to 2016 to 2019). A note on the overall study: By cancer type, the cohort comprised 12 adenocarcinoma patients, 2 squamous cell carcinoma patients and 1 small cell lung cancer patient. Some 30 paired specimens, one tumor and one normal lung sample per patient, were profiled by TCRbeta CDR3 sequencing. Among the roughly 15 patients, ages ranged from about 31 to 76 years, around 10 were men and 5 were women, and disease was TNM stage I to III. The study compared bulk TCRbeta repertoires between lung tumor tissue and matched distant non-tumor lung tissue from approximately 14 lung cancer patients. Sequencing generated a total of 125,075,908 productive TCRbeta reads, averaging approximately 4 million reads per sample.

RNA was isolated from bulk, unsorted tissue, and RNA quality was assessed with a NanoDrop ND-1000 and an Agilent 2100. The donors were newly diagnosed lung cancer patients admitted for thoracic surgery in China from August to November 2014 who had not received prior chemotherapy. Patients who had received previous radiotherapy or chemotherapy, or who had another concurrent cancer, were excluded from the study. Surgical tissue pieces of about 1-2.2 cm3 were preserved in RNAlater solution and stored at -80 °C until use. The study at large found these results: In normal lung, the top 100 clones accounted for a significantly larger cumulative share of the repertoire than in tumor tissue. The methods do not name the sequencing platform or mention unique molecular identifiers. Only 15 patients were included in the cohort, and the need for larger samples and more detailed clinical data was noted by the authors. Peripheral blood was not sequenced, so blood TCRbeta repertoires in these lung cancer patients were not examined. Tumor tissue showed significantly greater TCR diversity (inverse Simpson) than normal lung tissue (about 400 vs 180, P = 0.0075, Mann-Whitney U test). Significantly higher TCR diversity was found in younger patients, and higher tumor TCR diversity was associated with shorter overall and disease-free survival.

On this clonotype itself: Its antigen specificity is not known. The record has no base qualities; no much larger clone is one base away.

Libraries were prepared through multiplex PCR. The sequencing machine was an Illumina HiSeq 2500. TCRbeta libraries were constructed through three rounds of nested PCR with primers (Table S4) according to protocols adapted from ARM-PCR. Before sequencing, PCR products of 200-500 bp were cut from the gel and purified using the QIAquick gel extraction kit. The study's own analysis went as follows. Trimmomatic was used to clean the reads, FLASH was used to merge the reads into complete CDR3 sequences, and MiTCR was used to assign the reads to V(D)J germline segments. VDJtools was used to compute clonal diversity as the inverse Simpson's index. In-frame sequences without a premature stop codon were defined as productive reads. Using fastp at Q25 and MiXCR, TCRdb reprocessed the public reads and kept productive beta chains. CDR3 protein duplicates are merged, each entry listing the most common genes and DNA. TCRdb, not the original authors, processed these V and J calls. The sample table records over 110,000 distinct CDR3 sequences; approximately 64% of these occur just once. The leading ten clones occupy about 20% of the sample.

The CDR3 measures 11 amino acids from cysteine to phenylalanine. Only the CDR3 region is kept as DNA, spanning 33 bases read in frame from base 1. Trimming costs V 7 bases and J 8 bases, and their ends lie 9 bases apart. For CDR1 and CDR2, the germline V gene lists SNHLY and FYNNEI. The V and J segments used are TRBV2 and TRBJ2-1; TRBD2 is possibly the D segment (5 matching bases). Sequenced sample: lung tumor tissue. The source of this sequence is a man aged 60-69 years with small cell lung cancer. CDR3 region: CASKTIYEQFF. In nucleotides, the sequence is TGTGCCAGCAAGACTATTTATGAGCAGTTCTTC. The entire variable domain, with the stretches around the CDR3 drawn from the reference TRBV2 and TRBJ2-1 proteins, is EPEVTQTPSHQVTQMGQEVILRCVPISNHLYFYWYRQILGQKVEFLVSFYNNEISEKSEIFDDQFSVERPDGSNFTLKIRSTKLEDSAMYFCASKTIYEQFFGPGTRLTVL.